This T cell receptor (beta chain) was identified in a study of blood T cells in healthy people across ages. Study-level points and caveats: More naive CD4+ cells and higher diversity were found in long-lived than in aged donors. Significant beta diversity loss was already apparent by age around 36, declining roughly linearly.

With regard to this clonotype: Its antigen remains unidentified. An end of the junction differs from the germline gene, which may be a read error.

A sample-barcoded 5' primer and a J-beta primer mix were used in a second PCR of about 7 to 12 cycles. Through a template-switch adaptor with 12 random nucleotides, each cDNA molecule received a tag. MiXCR, applied by TCRdb to the 5' RACE reads, yields one record per CDR3 protein. The table lists approximately 730,000 distinct CDR3 sequences, around 46% of them singletons. The length of the CDR3 is 16 residues. Germline CDR1 LNHNV, CDR2 YYDKDF (reference sequence). This TCR came from a woman aged 60 to 75 in good health. The chain is built from TRBV15 and TRBJ2-4; a possible D gene is TRBD1 (6 bases). Sequenced: blood. The CDR3 is CATGRASRGTKNIQYF. Here the CDR3 DNA reads TGTGCCACCGGCAGGGCCTCTAGGGGGACCAAAAACATTCAGTACTTC.